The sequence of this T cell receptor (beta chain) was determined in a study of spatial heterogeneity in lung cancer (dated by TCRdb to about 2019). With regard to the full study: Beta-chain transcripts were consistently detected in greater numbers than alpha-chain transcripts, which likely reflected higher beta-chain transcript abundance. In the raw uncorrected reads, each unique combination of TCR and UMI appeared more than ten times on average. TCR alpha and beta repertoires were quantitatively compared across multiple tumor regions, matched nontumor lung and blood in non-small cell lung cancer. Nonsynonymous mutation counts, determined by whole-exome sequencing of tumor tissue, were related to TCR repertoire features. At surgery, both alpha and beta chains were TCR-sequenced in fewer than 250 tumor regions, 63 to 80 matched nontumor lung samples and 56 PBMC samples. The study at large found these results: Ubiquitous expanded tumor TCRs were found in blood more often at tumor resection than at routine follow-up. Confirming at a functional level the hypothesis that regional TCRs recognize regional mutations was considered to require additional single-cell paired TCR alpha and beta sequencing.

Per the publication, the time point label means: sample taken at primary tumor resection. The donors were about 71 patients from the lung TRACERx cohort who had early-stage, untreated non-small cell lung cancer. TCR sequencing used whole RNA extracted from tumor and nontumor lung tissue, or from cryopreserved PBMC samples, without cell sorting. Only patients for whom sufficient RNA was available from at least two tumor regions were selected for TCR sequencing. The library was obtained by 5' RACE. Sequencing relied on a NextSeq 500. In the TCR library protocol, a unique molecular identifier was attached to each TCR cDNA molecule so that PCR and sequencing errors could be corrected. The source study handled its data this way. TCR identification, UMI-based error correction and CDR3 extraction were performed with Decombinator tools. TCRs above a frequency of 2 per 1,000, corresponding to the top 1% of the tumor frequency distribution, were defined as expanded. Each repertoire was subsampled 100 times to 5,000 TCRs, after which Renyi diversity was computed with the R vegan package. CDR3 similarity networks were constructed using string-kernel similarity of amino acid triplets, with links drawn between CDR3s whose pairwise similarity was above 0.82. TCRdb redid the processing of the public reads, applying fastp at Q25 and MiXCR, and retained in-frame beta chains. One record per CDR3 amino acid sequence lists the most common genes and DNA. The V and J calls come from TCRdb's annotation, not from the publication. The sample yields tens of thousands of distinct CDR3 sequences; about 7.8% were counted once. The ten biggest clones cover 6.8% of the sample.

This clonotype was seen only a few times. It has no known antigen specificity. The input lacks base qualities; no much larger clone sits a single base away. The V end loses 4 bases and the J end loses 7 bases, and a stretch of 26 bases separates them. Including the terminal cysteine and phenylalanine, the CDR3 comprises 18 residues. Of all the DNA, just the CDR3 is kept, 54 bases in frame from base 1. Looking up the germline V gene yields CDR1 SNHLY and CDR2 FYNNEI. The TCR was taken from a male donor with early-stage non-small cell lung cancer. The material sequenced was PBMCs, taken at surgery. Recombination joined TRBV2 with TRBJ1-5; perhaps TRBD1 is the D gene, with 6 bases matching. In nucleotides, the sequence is TGTGCCAGCAGTGCGAATCCGACCGGGACCGTGGGGGGCCAGCCCCAGCATTTT. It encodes CASSANPTGTVGGQPQHF.